The 15 T cell receptor beta chains below were found in one sample sequenced in a study of blood T cells in healthy people across ages. Alongside a J-beta primer mix, a sample-barcoded 5' primer served in a second PCR lasting about 7 to 11 cycles. TCRdb reprocessed the 5' RACE reads with MiXCR, giving one entry per CDR3 protein. The sample holds some 1.6 million distinct CDR3 sequences; roughly 32% are singletons and the top ten take about 10%. What was sequenced was blood. These receptors were collected from a woman in her twenties or thirties in good health.

In the case of this clonotype: One junction end does not reproduce the germline sequence, and a read error may be involved. The chain joins TRBV15 to TRBJ2-7, with 7 bases identical to TRBD2. The CDR3 spans 13 residues. The germline V gene encodes CDR1 LNHNV and CDR2 YYDKDF (reference sequence). In DNA, the CDR3 is TGTGCCGCCAGCAGACAGACAGCGGGGGAGCAGTACTTC. Translated: CAASRQTAGEQYF.

This clonotype was counted a few times. The J gene is TRBJ1-1, the V gene TRBV10-3, with 8 bases aligning to TRBD1. CDR1 and CDR2 from the germline V gene are ENHRY and SYGVKD. The CDR3 contains 15 residues. The J segment lost 3 bases and the V segment lost 4 bases, leaving 7 bases of the junction unmatched. The CDR3 DNA follows: TGTGCCATCAGTGTGGGCAGGGGGCTGGACACTGAAGCTTTCTTT. This gives the protein CAISVGRGLDTEAFF.

This clonotype has only a few counts. The rearrangement uses TRBV14 and TRBJ2-1; a possible D gene is TRBD1 (6 bases). This CDR3 has 15 amino acids. Germline V gene sequence: CDR1 SGHDN, CDR2 FVKESK. Between the trimmed V and J ends, which lost 4 bases and 7 bases, there was a span of 17 bases. The CDR3 nucleotides read TGTGCCAGCAGCCCCAGGGGCAGAGGAAGGAATGAGCAGTTCTTC. The encoded protein is CASSPRGRGRNEQFF.

This sequence joins TRBV5-1 and TRBJ2-1, with 10 positions matching TRBD1. Germline CDR1 SGHRS, CDR2 YFSETQ. V lost 2 bases, J lost 6 bases, and 11 bases stayed unmatched. The CDR3 is 17 residues long. Here the CDR3 reads CASSLSTGTGVGNEQFF. In DNA, the CDR3 is TGCGCCAGCAGCTTAAGTACCGGGACAGGGGTAGGCAATGAGCAGTTCTTC.

This clonotype was seen ten or more times. This chain connects TRBV4-1 to TRBJ2-1; TRBD2 aligns across 10 bases. The junction had 8 bases not matched to a gene; V was cut back by 4 bases and J by 5 bases. CDR1 is MGHRA and CDR2 is YSYEKL in the germline V gene. The CDR3 runs 16 residues. CDR3 in DNA: TGCGCCAGCAGCCCAGTCCAGCGGGGGGGGAACAATGAGCAGTTCTTC. Its translation is CASSPVQRGGNNEQFF.

This clonotype was seen a few times. This chain joins TRBV28 and TRBJ2-1, with 8 nucleotides matching TRBD2. The CDR3 has 13 amino acids. With V trimmed by 8 bases and J by 9 bases, 9 bases remained unmatched. Germline CDR1 MDHEN, CDR2 SYDVKM. The CDR3: CASSRTSLSEQFF. Written as DNA, the CDR3 is TGTGCCAGCTCTCGGACTAGCCTCAGTGAGCAGTTCTTC.

This clonotype was seen at least ten times. V usage is TRBV29-1 and J usage is TRBJ2-3; D remains unclear. Germline assignment: CDR1 SQVTM and CDR2 ANQGSEA. V was shortened by 6 bases and J by 1 base, with 11 bases between the two germline ends. CDR3 size: 13 residues. The CDR3 loop reads CSVLGWGTDTQYF. CDR3 nucleotide sequence: TGCAGCGTGCTAGGTTGGGGCACAGATACGCAGTATTTT.

V usage is TRBV5-1 and J usage is TRBJ2-2, with 9 bases identical to TRBD1. The CDR3 has 17 residues. Losses at the gene ends were 4 bases for V and 4 bases for J; bases not matched to a gene: 11. CDR1 and CDR2 (germline): SGHRS, YFSETQ. The CDR3 nucleotides are TGCGCCAGCAGCCAACGAACAGGGGGCGATGGCACCGGGGAGCTGTTTTTT. Translated, it gives CASSQRTGGDGTGELFF.

The chain uses TRBV28 and TRBJ2-7; D might be TRBD1 or TRBD2, each matching 7 bases. The CDR3 covers 16 residues. Germline V gene sequence: CDR1 MDHEN, CDR2 SYDVKM. With 6 bases removed from V and 4 bases from J, the gap between germline ends came to 22 bases. The CDR3 nucleotides are TGTGCCAGCAGGGGGGGGAGGGGGCGAGGATCTTACGAGCAGTACTTC. Its translation: CASRGGRGRGSYEQYF. Combining the CDR3 with reference TRBV28 and TRBJ2-7 gives the whole variable domain DVKVTQSSRYLVKRTGEKVFLECVQDMDHENMFWYRQDPGLGLRLIYFSYDVKMKEKGDIPEGYSVSREKKERFSLILESASTNQTSMYLCASRGGRGRGSYEQYFGPGTRLTVT.

Comments on this clonotype: A much bigger clone sits one base away, suggesting this may be a read error. The chain links TRBV3-1 to TRBJ2-7; D unresolved. Per the germline V gene, CDR1 is LGHDT and CDR2 is YNNKEL (reference sequence). This CDR3 comprises 13 residues. V was shortened by 0 bases and J by 5 bases, with 8 bases between the two germline ends. CDR3 in amino acids: CASSQDILHEQYF. For the CDR3, the DNA is TGTGCCAGCAGCCAAGACATCCTCCACGAGCAGTACTTC.

V usage is TRBV20-1 and J usage is TRBJ2-1; 9 nucleotides match TRBD2. The V segment lost 5 bases and the J segment 9 bases; nucleotides outside the gene matches: 11. The CDR3 has 14 residues. In germline, CDR1 is DFQATT, CDR2 SNEGSKA (reference sequence). The CDR3 DNA is TGCAGTGCTCGAGCGGGGGGTTCCCTCCCTGAGCAGTTCTTC. Translated: CSARAGGSLPEQFF.

In this sample, this clonotype turned up many times. V usage is TRBV4-1 and J usage is TRBJ2-5, with TRBD1 matching 8 bases. Per the germline V gene, CDR1 is MGHRA and CDR2 is YSYEKL. The junction had 5 bases not matched to a gene; V was cut back by 1 base and J by 4 bases. CDR3 size: 15 residues. As DNA, the CDR3 is TGCGCCAGCAGCCAAGTGGGACAGGCCGGAGAGACCCAGTACTTC. It is translated as CASSQVGQAGETQYF.

The chain uses TRBV9 and TRBJ2-7; TRBD2 matches 11 bases. This CDR3 is 17 amino acids long. CDR1 is SGDLS, CDR2 YYNGEE, per germline. With V trimmed by 0 bases and J by 5 bases, 10 bases remained unmatched. In nucleotides, the CDR3 is TGTGCCAGCAGCGTAGGGAGGCTAGCGGGAGGCTCTCACGAGCAGTACTTC. This translates into CASSVGRLAGGSHEQYF. Supplemented by reference TRBV9 and TRBJ2-7, the full variable domain reads DSGVTQTPKHLITATGQRVTLRCSPRSGDLSVYWYQQSLDQGLQFLIQYYNGEERAKGNILERFSAQQFPDLHSELNLSSLELGDSALYFCASSVGRLAGGSHEQYFGPGTRLTVT.

This clonotype turned up a few times. The V and J genes are TRBV7-8 and TRBJ1-6; D remains ambiguous. The V gene lost 2 bases and the J gene lost 6 bases, with 20 bases spanning the gap. The CDR3 runs to 18 residues. Germline-derived CDR1 and CDR2 are SGHVS and FQNEAQ. CDR3 nucleotide sequence: TGTGCCAGCAGCTTACGACTCGAGACATACACCCCTAATTCACCCCTCCACTTT. This codes for CASSLRLETYTPNSPLHF.

CDR3 nucleotide sequence: TGTGCCAGCAGCTTAAATGGCGGGGGGGCTGGTTGGAATGAGCAGTTCTTC. Protein: CASSLNGGGAGWNEQFF. This chain connects TRBV7-2 to TRBJ2-1; TRBD2 aligns across 9 bases. This CDR3 has 17 amino acids. Looked up from germline, CDR1 is SGHTA and CDR2 is FQGNSA. The V and J ends lost 2 bases and 7 bases, in that order; junction bases with no gene match: 12.